The subject of this entry is one T cell receptor (beta chain). The data stem from a study of shared clonotypes between healthy human individuals. About the study: The study enrolled a couple of women and a few men aged 18 to 49.

This CDR3 is 14 amino acids long. The J segment lost 5 bases and the V segment lost 6 bases, leaving 10 bases of the junction unmatched. The germline gives CDR1 SGHDT, CDR2 YYEEEE. Data came from immunoSEQ multiplex PCR; TCRdb stores just in-frame clones and leaves some out. The sample shows 1.5 million to 1.9 million clones, around 98% of them seen only once. The TCR originated in a man aged 25 to 40 in good health. V and J are TRBV5-6 and TRBJ2-7; 8 bases match TRBD1. The sequenced material came from naive CD4+ T cells sorted from blood. Subset in this sample: CD45RA+ positively selected. In nucleotides, the CDR3 is TGTGCCAGCATGACGGACAGGGAGAGTAACGAGCAGTACTTC. Translating gives CASMTDRESNEQYF. The variable domain in full, with the rest retrieved from reference TRBV5-6 and TRBJ2-7, is DAGVTQSPTHLIKTRGQQVTLRCSPKSGHDTVSWYQQALGQGPQFIFQYYEEEERQRGNFPDRFSGHQFPNYSSELNVNALLLGDSALYLCASMTDRESNEQYFGPGTRLTVT.